The clone carrying this TCR beta chain was detected many times. Its antigen is not identified. The use of genomic DNA as template underpinned the TCR beta VDJ and CDR3 profiling. TCRdb reprocessed the reads with MiXCR, giving one entry per CDR3 protein. The table has about 160,000 distinct CDR3 sequences, 45% to 55% seen once. CDR3 size: 14 residues. Trimming cost V 2 bases and J 6 bases, with 8 bases left between them. This sample is drawn from a study of CD8+CD57+ T cells in acquired aplastic anemia. About the study: Sorted CD4+ and CD8+ cells gave an average of roughly 3.5 ug of DNA. The study's findings and limits: Twenty-nine shared CD8+ CDR3s appeared highly expressed within patients' immunodominant clones.

Whoever was chosen for sequencing had shown CD8+CD57+ cell expansion by flow cytometry. The sequencing sample was made of sorted CD4+, CD8+, or CD8+CD57+ T cells (not recorded which) from PBMCs. This TCR came from a human donor with aplastic anemia. The V gene is TRBV12-3 or TRBV12-4, the J gene TRBJ1-6, with D uncertain. CDR3 in DNA: TGTGCCAGCAGTTTAACCGGGATTAATTCACCCCTCCACTTT. Encoded protein: CASSLTGINSPLHF.